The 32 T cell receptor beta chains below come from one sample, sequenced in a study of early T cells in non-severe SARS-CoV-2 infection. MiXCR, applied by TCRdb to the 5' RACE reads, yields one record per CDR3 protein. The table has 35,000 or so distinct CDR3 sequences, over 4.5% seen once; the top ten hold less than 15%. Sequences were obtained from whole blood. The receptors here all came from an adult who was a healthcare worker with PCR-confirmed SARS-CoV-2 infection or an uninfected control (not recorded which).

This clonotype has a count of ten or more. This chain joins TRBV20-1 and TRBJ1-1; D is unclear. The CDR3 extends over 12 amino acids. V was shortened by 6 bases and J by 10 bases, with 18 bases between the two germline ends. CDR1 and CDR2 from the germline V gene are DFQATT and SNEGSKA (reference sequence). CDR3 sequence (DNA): TGCAGTGCCCTAGGGATTGGCAAAGGAGCTTTCTTT. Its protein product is CSALGIGKGAFF.

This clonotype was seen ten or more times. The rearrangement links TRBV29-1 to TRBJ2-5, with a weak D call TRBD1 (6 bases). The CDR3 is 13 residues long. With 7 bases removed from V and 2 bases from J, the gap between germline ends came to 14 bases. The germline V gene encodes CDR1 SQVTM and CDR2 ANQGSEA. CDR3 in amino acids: CSAGGQGQETQYF. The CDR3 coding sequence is TGCAGCGCCGGCGGCCAGGGGCAAGAGACCCAGTACTTC.

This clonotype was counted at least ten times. CDR3 residues: CASSRQMNQPQHF. The CDR3 bases are TGTGCCAGCAGCAGACAGATGAATCAGCCCCAGCATTTT. The chain recombines TRBV5-6 with TRBJ1-5, with D possibly being TRBD1 (5 bases). The CDR3 covers 13 residues. V was cut by 4 bases and J by 4 bases, with 9 bases left in between. Germline loops: CDR1 SGHDT, CDR2 YYEEEE.

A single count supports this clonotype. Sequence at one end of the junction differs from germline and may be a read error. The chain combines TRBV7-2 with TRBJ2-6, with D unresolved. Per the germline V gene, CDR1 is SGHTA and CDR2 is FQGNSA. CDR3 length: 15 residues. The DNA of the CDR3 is TGTGTCAGCAGCTTAGGGCCAGCTGGGGCCAACGTCCTGACTTTC. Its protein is CVSSLGPAGANVLTF. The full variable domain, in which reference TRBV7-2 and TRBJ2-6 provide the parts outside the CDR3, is GAGVSQSPSNKVTEKGKDVELRCDPISGHTALYWYRQSLGQGLEFLIYFQGNSAPDKSGLPSDRFSAERTGGSVSTLTIQRTQQEDSAVYLCVSSLGPAGANVLTFGAGSRLTVL.

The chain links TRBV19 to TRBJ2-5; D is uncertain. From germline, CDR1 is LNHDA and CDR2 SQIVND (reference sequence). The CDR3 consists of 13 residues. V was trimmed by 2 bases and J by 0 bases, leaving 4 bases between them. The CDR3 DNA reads TGTGCCAGTAGTATACCCGACCAAGAGACCCAGTACTTC. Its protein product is CASSIPDQETQYF. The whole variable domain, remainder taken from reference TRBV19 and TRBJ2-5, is DGGITQSPKYLFRKEGQNVTLSCEQNLNHDAMYWYRQDPGQGLRLIYYSQIVNDFQKGDIAEGYSVSREKKESFPLTVTSAQKNPTAFYLCASSIPDQETQYFGPGTRLLVL.

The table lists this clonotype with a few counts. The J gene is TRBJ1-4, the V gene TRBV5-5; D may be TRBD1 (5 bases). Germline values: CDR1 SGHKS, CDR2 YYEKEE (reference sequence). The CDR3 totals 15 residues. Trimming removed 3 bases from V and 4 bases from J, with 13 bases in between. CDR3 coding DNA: TGTGCCAGCAGCTCCGCCGGGACGATTAATGAAAAACTGTTTTTT. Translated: CASSSAGTINEKLFF.

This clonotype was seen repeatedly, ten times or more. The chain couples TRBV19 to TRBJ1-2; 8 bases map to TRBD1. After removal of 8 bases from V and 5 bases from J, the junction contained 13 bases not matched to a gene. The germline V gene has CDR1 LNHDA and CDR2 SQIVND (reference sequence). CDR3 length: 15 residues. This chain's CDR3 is CASLAGGSGRYGYTF. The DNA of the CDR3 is TGTGCCAGTCTGGCAGGGGGCTCCGGCCGGTATGGCTACACCTTC.

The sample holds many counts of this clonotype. The CDR3 here is CASSYLGLGDEQFF. As DNA, the CDR3 is TGTGCCAGCAGTTACCTGGGCCTAGGGGATGAGCAGTTCTTC. The genes are TRBV6-6 and TRBJ2-1, with D maybe TRBD1 (5 bases). Germline V gives CDR1 MNHNY, CDR2 SVGAGI (reference sequence). This CDR3 has 14 residues. The ends were cut back, 2 bases at V and 8 bases at J, with 13 bases in the middle.

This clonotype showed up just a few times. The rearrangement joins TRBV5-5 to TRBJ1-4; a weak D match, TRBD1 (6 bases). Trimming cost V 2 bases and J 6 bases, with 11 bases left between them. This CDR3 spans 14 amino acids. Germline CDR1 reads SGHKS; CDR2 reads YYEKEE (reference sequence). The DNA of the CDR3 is TGTGCCAGCAGCTTTCCAGGGGCGCATGAAAAACTGTTTTTT. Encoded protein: CASSFPGAHEKLFF.

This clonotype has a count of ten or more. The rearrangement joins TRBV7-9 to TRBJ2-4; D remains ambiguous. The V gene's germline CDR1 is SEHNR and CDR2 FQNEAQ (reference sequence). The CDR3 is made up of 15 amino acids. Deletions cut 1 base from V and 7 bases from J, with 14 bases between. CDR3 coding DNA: TGTGCCAGCAGCTTAGATCGGCAGCAAATGAACATTCAGTACTTC. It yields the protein CASSLDRQQMNIQYF.

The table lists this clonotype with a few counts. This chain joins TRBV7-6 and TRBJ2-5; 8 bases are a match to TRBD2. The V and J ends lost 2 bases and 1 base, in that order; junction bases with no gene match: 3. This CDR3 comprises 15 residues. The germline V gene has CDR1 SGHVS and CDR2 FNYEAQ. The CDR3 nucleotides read TGTGCCAGCAGCTTACCCACTAGCGGCCAAGAGACCCAGTACTTC. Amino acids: CASSLPTSGQETQYF.

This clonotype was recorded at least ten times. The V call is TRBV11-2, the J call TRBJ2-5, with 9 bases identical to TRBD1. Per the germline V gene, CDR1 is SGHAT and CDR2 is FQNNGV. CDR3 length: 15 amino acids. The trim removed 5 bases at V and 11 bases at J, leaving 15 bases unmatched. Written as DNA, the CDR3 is TGTGCCAGCAGCGAGTTGGACAGGGGAAATGTTTGGCAGTACTTC. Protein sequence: CASSELDRGNVWQYF.

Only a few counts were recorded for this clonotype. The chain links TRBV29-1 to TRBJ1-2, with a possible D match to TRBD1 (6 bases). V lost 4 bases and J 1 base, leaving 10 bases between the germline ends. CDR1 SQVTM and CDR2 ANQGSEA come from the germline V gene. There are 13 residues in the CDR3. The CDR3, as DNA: TGCAGCGTTGCGAGGGGGAATAACTATGGCTACACCTTC. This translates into CSVARGNNYGYTF.

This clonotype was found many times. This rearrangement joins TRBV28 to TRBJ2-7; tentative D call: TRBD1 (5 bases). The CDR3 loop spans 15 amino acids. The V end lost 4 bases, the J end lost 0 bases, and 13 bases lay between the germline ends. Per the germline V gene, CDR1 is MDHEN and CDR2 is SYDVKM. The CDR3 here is CASSSQGNPSYEQYF. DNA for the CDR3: TGTGCCAGCAGTTCTCAGGGTAACCCCTCCTACGAGCAGTACTTC.

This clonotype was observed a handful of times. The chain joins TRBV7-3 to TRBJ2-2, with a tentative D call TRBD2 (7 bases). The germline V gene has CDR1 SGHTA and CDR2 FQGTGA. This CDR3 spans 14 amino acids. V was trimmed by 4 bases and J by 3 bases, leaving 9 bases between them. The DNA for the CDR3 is TGTGCCAGCAGCTCGGGGGGCGACACCGGGGAGCTGTTTTTT. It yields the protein CASSSGGDTGELFF.

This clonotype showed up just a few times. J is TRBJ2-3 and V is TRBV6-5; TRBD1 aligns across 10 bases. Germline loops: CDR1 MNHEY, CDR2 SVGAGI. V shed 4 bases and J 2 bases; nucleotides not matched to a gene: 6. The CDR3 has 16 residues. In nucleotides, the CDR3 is TGTGCCAGCAGTTTTACCGGGACAGGGGACACAGATACGCAGTATTTT. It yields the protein CASSFTGTGDTDTQYF.

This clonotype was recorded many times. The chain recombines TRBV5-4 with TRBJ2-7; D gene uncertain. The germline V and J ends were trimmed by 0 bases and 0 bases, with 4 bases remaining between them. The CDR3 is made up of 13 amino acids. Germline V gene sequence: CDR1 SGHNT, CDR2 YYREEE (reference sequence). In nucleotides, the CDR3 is TGTGCCAGCAGCTTGGCGGCCTCCTACGAGCAGTACTTC. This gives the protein CASSLAASYEQYF.

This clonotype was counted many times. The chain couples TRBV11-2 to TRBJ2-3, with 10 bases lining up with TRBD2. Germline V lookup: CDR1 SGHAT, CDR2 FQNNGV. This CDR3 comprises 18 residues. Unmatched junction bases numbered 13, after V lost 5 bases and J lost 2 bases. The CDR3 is CASSPRSQTSGDTDTQYF. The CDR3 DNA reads TGTGCCAGCAGCCCGAGGTCCCAAACTAGCGGGGACACAGATACGCAGTATTTT.

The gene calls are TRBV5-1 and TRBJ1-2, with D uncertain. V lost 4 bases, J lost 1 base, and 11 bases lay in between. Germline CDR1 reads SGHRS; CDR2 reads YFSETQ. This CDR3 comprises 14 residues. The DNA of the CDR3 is TGCGCCAGCAGCCTGCAGGAGCTTAACTATGGCTACACCTTC. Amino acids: CASSLQELNYGYTF.

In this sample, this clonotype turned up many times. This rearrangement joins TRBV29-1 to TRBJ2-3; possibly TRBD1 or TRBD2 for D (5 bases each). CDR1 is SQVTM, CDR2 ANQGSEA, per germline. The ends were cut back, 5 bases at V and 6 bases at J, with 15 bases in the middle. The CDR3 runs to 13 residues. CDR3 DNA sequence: TGCAGCGTTACCGGGACCCGGAGCGATACGCAGTATTTT. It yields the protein CSVTGTRSDTQYF.

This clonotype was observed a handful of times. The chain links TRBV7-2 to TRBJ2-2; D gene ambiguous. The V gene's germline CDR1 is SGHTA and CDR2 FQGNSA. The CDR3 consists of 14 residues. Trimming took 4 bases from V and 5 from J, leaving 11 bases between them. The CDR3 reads CASSSLQITGELFF. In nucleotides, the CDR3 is TGTGCCAGCAGCTCATTACAGATAACCGGGGAGCTGTTTTTT.

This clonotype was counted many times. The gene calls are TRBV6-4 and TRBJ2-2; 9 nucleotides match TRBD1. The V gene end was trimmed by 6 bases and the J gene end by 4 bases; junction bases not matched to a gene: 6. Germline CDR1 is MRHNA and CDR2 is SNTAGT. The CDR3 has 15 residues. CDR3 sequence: CASSPGQGSTGELFF. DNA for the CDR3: TGTGCCAGCAGCCCGGGACAGGGTTCCACCGGGGAGCTGTTTTTT.

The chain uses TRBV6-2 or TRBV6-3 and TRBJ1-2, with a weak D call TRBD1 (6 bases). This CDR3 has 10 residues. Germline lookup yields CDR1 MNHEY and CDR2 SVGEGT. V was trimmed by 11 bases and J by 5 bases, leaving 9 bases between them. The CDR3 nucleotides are TGTGCCTCCAGGGGATATGGCTACACCTTC. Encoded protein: CASRGYGYTF.

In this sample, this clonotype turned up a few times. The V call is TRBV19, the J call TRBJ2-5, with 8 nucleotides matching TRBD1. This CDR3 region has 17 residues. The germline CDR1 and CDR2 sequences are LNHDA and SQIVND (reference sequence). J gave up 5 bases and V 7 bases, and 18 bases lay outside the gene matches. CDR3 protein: CASMDSTADRARETQYF. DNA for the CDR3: TGTGCCAGTATGGACTCTACGGCGGACAGGGCCCGTGAGACCCAGTACTTC.

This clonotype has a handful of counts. This chain's CDR3 is CASSLTGHGELFF. The CDR3 DNA follows: TGCGCCAGCAGCTTGACAGGGCACGGGGAGCTGTTTTTT. The chain recombines TRBV5-1 with TRBJ2-2, with D maybe TRBD1 (6 bases). V shed 1 base and J shed 7 bases, with 8 bases lying between them. CDR1 is SGHRS, CDR2 YFSETQ, per germline. The CDR3 is made up of 13 amino acids.

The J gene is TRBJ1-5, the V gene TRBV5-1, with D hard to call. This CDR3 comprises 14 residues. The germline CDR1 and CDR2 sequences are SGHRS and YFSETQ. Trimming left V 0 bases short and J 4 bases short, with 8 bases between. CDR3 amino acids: CASSLGVPNQPQHF. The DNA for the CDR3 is TGCGCCAGCAGCTTGGGTGTTCCGAATCAGCCCCAGCATTTT. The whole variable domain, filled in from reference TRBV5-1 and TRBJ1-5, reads KAGVTQTPRYLIKTRGQQVTLSCSPISGHRSVSWYQQTPGQGLQFLFEYFSETQRNKGNFPGRFSGRQFSNSRSEMNVSTLELGDSALYLCASSLGVPNQPQHFGDGTRLSIL.

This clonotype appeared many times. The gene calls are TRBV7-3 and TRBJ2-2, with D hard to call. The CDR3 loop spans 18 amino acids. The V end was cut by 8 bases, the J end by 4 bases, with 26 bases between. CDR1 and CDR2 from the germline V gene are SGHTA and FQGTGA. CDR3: CASAKVRSAVIGTGELFF. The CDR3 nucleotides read TGTGCCAGCGCCAAAGTACGGTCGGCGGTTATTGGCACCGGGGAGCTGTTTTTT. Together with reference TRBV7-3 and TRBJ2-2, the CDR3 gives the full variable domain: GAGVSQTPSNKVTEKGKYVELRCDPISGHTALYWYRQSLGQGPEFLIYFQGTGAADDSGLPNDRFFAVRPEGSVSTLKIQRTERGDSAVYLCASAKVRSAVIGTGELFFGEGSRLTVL.

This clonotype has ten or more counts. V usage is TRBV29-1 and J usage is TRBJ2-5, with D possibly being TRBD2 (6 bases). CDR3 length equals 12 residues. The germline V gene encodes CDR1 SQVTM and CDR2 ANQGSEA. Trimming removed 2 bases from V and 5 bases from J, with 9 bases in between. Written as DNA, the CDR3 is TGCAGCGTTGAACGCGGGGTGGAGACCCAGTACTTC. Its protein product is CSVERGVETQYF.

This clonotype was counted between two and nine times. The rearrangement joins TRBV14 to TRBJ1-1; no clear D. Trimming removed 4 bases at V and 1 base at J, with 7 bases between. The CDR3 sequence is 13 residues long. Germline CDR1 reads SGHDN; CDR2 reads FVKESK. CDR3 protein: CASSPFGNTEAFF. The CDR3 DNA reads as TGTGCCAGCAGCCCATTCGGGAACACTGAAGCTTTCTTT.

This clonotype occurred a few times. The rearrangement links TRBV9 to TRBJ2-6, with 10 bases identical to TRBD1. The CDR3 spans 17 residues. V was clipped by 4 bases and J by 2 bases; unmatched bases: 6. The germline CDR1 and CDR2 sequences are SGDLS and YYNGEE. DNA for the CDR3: TGTGCCAGCAGCAGGGACAGGGGATCTCCTGGGGCCAACGTCCTGACTTTC. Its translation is CASSRDRGSPGANVLTF.

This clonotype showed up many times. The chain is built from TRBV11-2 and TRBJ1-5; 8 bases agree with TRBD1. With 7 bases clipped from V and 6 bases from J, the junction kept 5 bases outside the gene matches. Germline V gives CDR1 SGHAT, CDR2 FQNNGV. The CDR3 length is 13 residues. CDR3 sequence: CASTRGLGQPQHF. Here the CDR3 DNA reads TGTGCCAGCACCAGGGGGCTGGGTCAGCCCCAGCATTTT.

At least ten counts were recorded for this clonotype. CDR3 DNA: TGCGCCAGCAGCCAAGATCTGACTACCCGCGCTCCGCAGTATTTT. It yields the protein CASSQDLTTRAPQYF. V gene TRBV4-3 combines with J gene TRBJ2-3; D perhaps matches TRBD2 (5 bases). Germline V gene data show CDR1 as LGHNA and CDR2 as YSLEER. The germline V and J ends were trimmed by 0 bases and 10 bases, with 17 bases remaining between them. CDR3 length equals 15 residues.